The rows below give T cell receptor beta chains drawn from one sample of a study of T cell responses to AZD1222 COVID-19 vaccine. Some clones are missing from TCRdb's copy, which holds only in-frame ones; the method was immunoSEQ multiplex PCR. This table holds around 130,000 clones, around 90% found once. This sample comprised peripheral blood, obtained 28 days after the second AZD1222 dose. The receptor set was obtained from an adult who received the AZD1222 COVID-19 vaccine. The conserved cysteine and the conserved F or W are not part of the CDR3 here. Fields, in order: V gene, CDR3 protein.

V gene: TRBV6-5
CDR3 protein: ASRGTGEPGELF

V gene: TRBV5-4
CDR3 protein: ASSFRGHTEAF

V gene: TRBV5-1
CDR3 protein: ASSLEGTRYEQY

V gene: TRBV19
CDR3 protein: ASSRLVSEQF

V gene: TRBV7-8
CDR3 protein: ASSFQGLVNQPQH

V gene: TRBV7-2
CDR3 protein: ASSPSSYNSPLH

V gene: TRBV7-3
CDR3 protein: ASSLKGPGQGVRNQPQH

V gene: TRBV24-1
CDR3 protein: ATSDPLAAYNEQF

V gene: TRBV9
CDR3 protein: ASSVSGMSSYNEQF

V gene: TRBV5-5
CDR3 protein: ASSHPERWANEKLF

V gene: TRBV4-3
CDR3 protein: ASSQDPFYEQY

V gene: TRBV18
CDR3 protein: ASSLIAGVEQF

V gene: TRBV11-2
CDR3 protein: ASRETGKLETQY

V gene: TRBV30
CDR3 protein: AVADFSYEQY

V gene: TRBV5-1
CDR3 protein: ASSSLLMANVLT

V gene: TRBV12-3/TRBV12-4
CDR3 protein: ASSPDSDTQY

V gene: TRBV5-4
CDR3 protein: ASSFWTSPGTKTQY

V gene: TRBV30
CDR3 protein: AWSPSFTEAF

V gene: TRBV12-3/TRBV12-4
CDR3 protein: ASRTGSYEQY

V gene: TRBV9
CDR3 protein: ASSVGQVSYEQY

V gene: TRBV18
CDR3 protein: ASSLTGKNTEAF

V gene: TRBV9
CDR3 protein: ASSVGGLVVETQY

V gene: TRBV9
CDR3 protein: ASSVVPGNTEAF

V gene: TRBV5-1
CDR3 protein: ASSLQGADFGEQY